The 27 T cell receptor beta chains below all came from one sample that was sequenced in a study of PD-1 blockade in classical Hodgkin lymphoma. Indicated time point: cycle 4 day 1 (C4D1), after more than 5 weeks of nivolumab. Brentuximab vedotin exposure varied, and every patient relapsed after autologous stem cell transplantation. Purification of CD4+ T cells from thawed PBMCs was performed via magnetic negative selection. Sequencing used immunoSEQ multiplex PCR; TCRdb keeps in-frame clones, though not all of them. This table has roughly 29,000 clones, 70% to 85% appearing once. The starting material was CD4+ T cells from blood, obtained before the fourth cycle of nivolumab. The receptors here all came from a human donor with classical Hodgkin lymphoma.

The chain recombines TRBV5-4 with TRBJ2-7; weak D call: TRBD1 (7 bases). The germline V and J ends were trimmed by 0 bases and 5 bases, with 12 bases remaining between them. This CDR3 is built from 14 residues. The germline V gene encodes CDR1 SGHNT and CDR2 YYREEE (reference sequence). DNA for the CDR3: TGTGCCAGCAGCTTGGCCGGAGGGGGCAACGAGCAGTACTTC. Residues: CASSLAGGGNEQYF.

The CDR3 DNA reads as TGTGCCAGCAGTGAAGGGGATCTTAAAGAGACCCAGTACTTC. This gives the protein CASSEGDLKETQYF. J is TRBJ2-5 and V is TRBV2; D is unresolved. V was shortened by 1 base and J by 3 bases, with 9 bases between the two germline ends. The germline V gene encodes CDR1 SNHLY and CDR2 FYNNEI. The CDR3 runs to 14 residues.

The rearrangement links TRBV5-4 to TRBJ2-1; 7 bases line up with TRBD2. CDR1 SGHNT and CDR2 YYREEE come from the germline V gene (reference sequence). The CDR3 is made up of 16 amino acids. The J segment lost 4 bases and the V segment lost 4 bases, leaving 11 bases of the junction unmatched. CDR3 bases: TGTGCCAGCAGCGGGGGACGGCAGCGGGGATACAATGAGCAGTTCTTC. This gives the protein CASSGGRQRGYNEQFF.

This clone was detected once. The rearrangement joins TRBV27 to TRBJ2-5; D is tentatively TRBD1 or TRBD2 (5 bases each). The CDR3 has 12 amino acids. V lost 6 bases, J lost 5 bases, and 10 bases lay in between. The germline V gene encodes CDR1 MNHEY and CDR2 SMNVEV (reference sequence). Here the CDR3 DNA reads TGTGCCAGCAGAACGGGGCCTGAGACCCAGTACTTC. Translation: CASRTGPETQYF.

CDR3 amino acids: CASGTDNQPQHF. CDR3 nucleotide sequence: TGTGCTAGTGGCACGGACAATCAGCCCCAGCATTTT. The rearrangement links TRBV12-5 to TRBJ1-5; D gene ambiguous. V shed 6 bases and J shed 3 bases, with 6 bases lying between them. The CDR3 consists of 12 residues. Germline CDR1 reads LGHNT; CDR2 reads FRNRAP.

The chain couples TRBV27 to TRBJ2-2; D perhaps matches TRBD1 (6 bases). V was trimmed by 3 bases and J by 1 base, leaving 9 bases between them. The CDR3 contains 15 residues. Per the germline V gene, CDR1 is MNHEY and CDR2 is SMNVEV (reference sequence). CDR3 in amino acids: CASSLAGVNTGELFF. The DNA for the CDR3 is TGTGCCAGCAGTTTGGCAGGGGTGAACACCGGGGAGCTGTTTTTT.

The rearrangement links TRBV18 to TRBJ1-2, with a possible D match to TRBD1 (6 bases). CDR3 length: 13 residues. The germline CDR1 and CDR2 sequences are KGHSH and LQKENI. V was pared by 1 base and J by 8 bases, with 11 bases between. Written as DNA, the CDR3 is TGTGCCAGCTCACCACGGGGGCCTGGCGGCTACACCTTC. The encoded protein is CASSPRGPGGYTF.

The J gene is TRBJ2-5, the V gene TRBV7-2; 12 positions agree with TRBD2. The CDR3 loop spans 15 amino acids. Germline CDR1 and CDR2: SGHTA and FQGNSA. V lost 7 bases and J lost 5; bases outside the gene matches: 8. CDR3 sequence reads: CASTRTSGVRETQYF. The CDR3 nucleotides are TGTGCCAGCACCCGGACTAGCGGGGTACGGGAGACCCAGTACTTC.

This clone was observed a few times. This chain links TRBV29-1 with TRBJ2-5; D may match TRBD1 or TRBD2 (5 bases each). The CDR3 totals 14 residues. V lost 4 bases and J lost 5, with 17 bases in between. Germline CDR1 reads SQVTM; CDR2 reads ANQGSEA. CDR3 protein: CSVVGDARTETQYF. In DNA, the CDR3 is TGCAGCGTTGTGGGGGACGCCCGAACGGAGACCCAGTACTTC.

V and J are TRBV11-2 and TRBJ2-1; possible D gene TRBD2, 6 bases. The CDR3 spans 17 residues. In germline, CDR1 is SGHAT, CDR2 FQNNGV. Trimming took off 2 bases at V and 0 bases at J, with 14 bases between the two ends. The CDR3 region has the DNA TGTGCCAGCAGCTTAAGCATGGCGGGAAGCTCCTACAATGAGCAGTTCTTC. Translated, it gives CASSLSMAGSSYNEQFF. Full variable domain (rest looked up from reference TRBV11-2 and TRBJ2-1): EAGVAQSPRYKIIEKRQSVAFWCNPISGHATLYWYQQILGQGPKLLIQFQNNGVVDDSQLPKDRFSAERLKGVDSTLKIQPAKLEDSAVYLCASSLSMAGSSYNEQFFGPGTRLTVL.

The J gene is TRBJ1-2, the V gene TRBV9; perhaps TRBD1 as D (6 bases). Trimming took off 4 bases at V and 2 bases at J, with 12 bases between the two ends. CDR3 size: 14 residues. Per germline, CDR1 SGDLS and CDR2 YYNGEE. CDR3 sequence reads: CASSSSGQNYGYTF. The CDR3 DNA follows: TGTGCCAGCAGCTCCTCCGGACAGAACTATGGCTACACCTTC.

Details on this clone: The sample contains more than one DNA sequence encoding this CDR3. V gene TRBV5-5 combines with J gene TRBJ2-7; weak D call: TRBD2 (6 bases). V lost 0 bases to trimming and J lost 1 base, with 8 bases between them. The CDR3 loop spans 14 amino acids. Germline CDR1 reads SGHKS; CDR2 reads YYEKEE (reference sequence). The CDR3 DNA reads TGTGCCAGCAGCTTGGTTGGGGGGTCCTACGAGCAGTACTTC. It codes for CASSLVGGSYEQYF.

V gene TRBV27 combines with J gene TRBJ2-7, with D possibly matching TRBD1 (5 bases). The germline V gene has CDR1 MNHEY and CDR2 SMNVEV (reference sequence). V gave up 9 bases and J gave up 2 bases, with 17 bases separating them. This CDR3 has 14 residues. The CDR3 coding sequence is TGTGCCAGTAAACGACCAGGGTATCCCTACGAGCAGTACTTC. Amino acids: CASKRPGYPYEQYF.

The chain couples TRBV5-1 to TRBJ2-2; 9 bases match TRBD1. This CDR3 has 16 amino acids. V shed 4 bases, J shed 3 bases, and the junction held 7 bases outside the gene matches. CDR1 is SGHRS, CDR2 YFSETQ, per germline. The CDR3 spells CASSLRQGVYTGELFF. For the CDR3, the DNA is TGCGCCAGCAGCCTACGACAGGGGGTATACACCGGGGAGCTGTTTTTT.

This chain uses TRBV6-5 with TRBJ1-2; D is possibly TRBD1 (6 bases). The CDR3 consists of 13 residues. In germline, CDR1 is MNHEY, CDR2 SVGAGI. Trimming removed 10 bases from V and 8 bases from J, with 20 bases in between. For the CDR3, the DNA is TGTGCCACCCGAGGGGGGGGCGGGGAAGGCTACACCTTC. Translation: CATRGGGGEGYTF.

The V call is TRBV28, the J call TRBJ1-1; possible D gene TRBD1, 6 bases. The CDR3 extends over 12 amino acids. Between the trimmed V and J ends, which lost 5 bases and 9 bases, there was a span of 13 bases. CDR1 and CDR2 (germline): MDHEN, SYDVKM. The CDR3 here is CASSLTGGKAFF. The CDR3 DNA is TGTGCCAGCAGTCTGACAGGCGGGAAAGCTTTCTTT.

This chain links TRBV5-3 with TRBJ1-6, with 9 bases matching TRBD1. TRBV5-3 is an ORF for which the function is uncertain. The CDR3 totals 17 residues. The J segment lost 0 bases and the V segment lost 4 bases, leaving 5 bases of the junction unmatched. CDR3 region: CARSQDRGSSYNSPLHF. The CDR3, as DNA: TGTGCCAGAAGCCAGGACAGGGGAAGCTCCTATAATTCACCCCTCCACTTT.

This clone was detected only a few times. The chain has TRBV4-2 and TRBJ1-1; D call uncertain. Trimming took off 5 bases at V and 3 bases at J, with 16 bases between the two ends. The CDR3 is made up of 15 amino acids. CDR1 is LGHNA and CDR2 is YNFKEQ in the germline V gene. The CDR3 is CASSLRVTLDTEAFF. DNA of the CDR3: TGTGCCAGCAGCTTAAGAGTGACTTTGGACACTGAAGCTTTCTTT.

The chain links TRBV6-5 to TRBJ1-4, with 8 bases fitting TRBD1. The CDR3 runs to 15 residues. The J segment lost 7 bases and the V segment lost 0 bases, leaving 4 bases of the junction unmatched. Germline V gene sequence: CDR1 MNHEY, CDR2 SVGAGI. The CDR3 spells CASSYSGRGLEKLFF. CDR3 coding DNA: TGTGCCAGCAGTTACTCAGGCAGGGGGCTTGAAAAACTGTTTTTT.

The chain links TRBV2 to TRBJ1-1; 8 nucleotides align to TRBD1. The CDR3 is 15 amino acids. Germline V gene data show CDR1 as SNHLY and CDR2 as FYNNEI. Germline trimming cut 11 bases from V and 0 bases from J; bases unmatched to any gene: 11. The CDR3 protein is CAGQSGTGMNTEAFF. In nucleotides, the CDR3 is TGTGCCGGACAATCCGGGACAGGAATGAACACTGAAGCTTTCTTT.

There are a few counts of this clone. The chain joins TRBV10-3 to TRBJ1-5; TRBD1 matches 8 bases. Germline trimming cut 8 bases from V and 5 bases from J; bases unmatched to any gene: 11. CDR1 ENHRY and CDR2 SYGVKD come from the germline V gene. The CDR3 sequence is 15 residues long. Written as DNA, the CDR3 is TGTGCCATCGCAAGCCAGGGGGCCGCCGATCAGCCCCAGCATTTT. Residues: CAIASQGAADQPQHF.

This clone was counted only a few times. This chain connects TRBV7-2 to TRBJ2-1; D possibly corresponds to TRBD2 (6 bases). CDR3 length: 15 residues. In germline, CDR1 is SGHTA, CDR2 FQGNSA. V shed 5 bases and J shed 2 bases, with 13 bases lying between them. The CDR3 DNA sequence: TGTGCCAGCAGCCTTCTAGGAGGGACCTACAATGAGCAGTTCTTC. As protein: CASSLLGGTYNEQFF.

The chain is built from TRBV28 and TRBJ1-6, with 10 bases that match TRBD1. Losses at the gene ends were 5 bases for V and 4 bases for J; bases not matched to a gene: 2. CDR3 length: 15 residues. Germline CDR1 MDHEN, CDR2 SYDVKM. The CDR3 is CASSDRGQYNSPLHF. In DNA, the CDR3 is TGTGCCAGCAGTGACAGGGGGCAGTATAATTCACCCCTCCACTTT.

The CDR3 reads CASSLESNEQFF. CDR3 coding DNA: TGTGCCAGCAGCTTAGAGAGCAATGAGCAGTTCTTC. V and J are TRBV7-2 and TRBJ2-1; D remains ambiguous. Germline V CDR1 and CDR2: SGHTA, FQGNSA. This CDR3 is built from 12 residues. The V end lost 1 base, the J end lost 6 bases, and 4 bases lay between the germline ends.

The V and J genes are TRBV7-3 and TRBJ2-1; 11 nucleotides line up with TRBD2. Looked up from germline, CDR1 is SGHTA and CDR2 is FQGTGA. The CDR3 has 16 residues. V was clipped by 2 bases and J by 4 bases; unmatched bases: 4. This chain's CDR3 is CASSLWGTSGYNEQFF. Written as DNA, the CDR3 is TGTGCCAGCAGCTTATGGGGGACTAGCGGATACAATGAGCAGTTCTTC.

The genes are TRBV27 and TRBJ2-2, with TRBD1 matching over 9 bases. Germline V gene lookup returns CDR1 MNHEY and CDR2 SMNVEV (reference sequence). After removal of 3 bases from V and 1 base from J, the junction contained 0 bases not matched to a gene. This CDR3 has 15 amino acids. CDR3 loop: CASSLGQGNTGELFF. The CDR3 DNA follows: TGTGCCAGCAGTTTGGGACAGGGGAACACCGGGGAGCTGTTTTTT.

There are a few counts of this clone. The chain uses TRBV7-2 and TRBJ1-5; D is unclear. V dropped 1 base and J dropped 2 bases, with 12 bases sitting between them. Germline CDR1 SGHTA, CDR2 FQGNSA. The CDR3 runs to 16 residues. The CDR3 protein is CASSLVSSMGNQPQHF. CDR3 sequence (DNA): TGTGCCAGCAGCTTAGTCTCAAGCATGGGCAATCAGCCCCAGCATTTT.